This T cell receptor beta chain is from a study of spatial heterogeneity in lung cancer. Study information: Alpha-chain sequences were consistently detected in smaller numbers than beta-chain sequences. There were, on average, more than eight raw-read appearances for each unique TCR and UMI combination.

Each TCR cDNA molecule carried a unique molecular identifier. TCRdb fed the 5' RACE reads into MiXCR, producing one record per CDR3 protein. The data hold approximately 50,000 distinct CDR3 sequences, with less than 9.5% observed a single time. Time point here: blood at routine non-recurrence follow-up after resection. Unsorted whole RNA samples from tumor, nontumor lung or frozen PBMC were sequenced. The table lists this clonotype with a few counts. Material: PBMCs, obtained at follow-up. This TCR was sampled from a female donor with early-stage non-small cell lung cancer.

The CDR3 loop reads CASSFWDSYNSPLHF. The DNA for the CDR3 is TGCGCCAGCAGCTTCTGGGACTCCTATAATTCACCCCTCCACTTT. V and J are TRBV5-1 and TRBJ1-6; no firm D call. The CDR3 is made up of 15 amino acids. Trimming took off 2 bases at V and 0 bases at J, with 6 bases between the two ends. Germline CDR1 and CDR2: SGHRS and YFSETQ.